This entry describes one TCR beta chain. Followed longitudinally, the Seattle patients had been enrolled during active infection. The CDR3 runs 13 residues. V lost 6 bases and J lost 7; bases outside the gene matches: 10. CDR1 is SQVTM and CDR2 is ANQGSEA in the germline V gene. The sample originates from a study of blood T cell repertoires in COVID-19. On the study more broadly: Specimens from acute and convalescent COVID-19 originated in the United States, Italy and Spain. PBMCs, B-cell-depleted T cells, or T cells provided the cDNA or gDNA that made up the material.

Methods used by the authors: Using reference gene primer amplification, nucleated cell counts were estimated. Here immunoSEQ multiplex PCR was the method, and the copy in TCRdb shows in-frame clones only, minus some. The DNA was the basis for D and trimming; V, J and clone size are from that table. The table shows fewer than 400,000 clones, with roughly 90% occurring only once. The clonotype was recovered from a woman in her 30s with COVID-19, enrolled during active disease. This chain links TRBV29-1 with TRBJ1-1, with TRBD1 matching over 8 bases. The sample was peripheral blood. CDR3 residues: CSVNRGGSVEAFF. DNA for the CDR3: TGCAGCGTCAACAGGGGGGGATCGGTTGAAGCTTTCTTT.